This T cell receptor (beta chain) derives from a study of neurological immune-mediated disorders (dated 2019 in TCRdb). Study-wide context: Peripheral blood TCR-beta repertoires from HTLV-I-associated myelopathy (HAM/TSP) patients, multiple sclerosis patients and healthy controls were compared by UMI-based sequencing. The approximately 96 TCR-beta libraries covered PBMC samples along with longitudinal samples, technical triplicates, and paired sorted CD4+ and CD8+ T-cell subsets. Of the 60 to 70 subjects in the cohort, some 15 were HAM/TSP patients, about 34 were multiple sclerosis patients, and approximately 20 were healthy controls.

Comments on this clonotype: There is no known antigen for this receptor. An end of the junction differs from the germline gene, which may be a read error.

What the study reported, not specific to this receptor: No identical CDR3 amino acid sequences were found to be shared among expanded clones across subjects, suggesting that TCR-beta repertoires were private in all groups. TCR clonal expansion was highest in HAM/TSP patients and lowest in MS patients, with MS patients falling below even healthy controls.

The cysteine opens and the phenylalanine closes a CDR3 of 15 amino acids. Only the CDR3 region is kept as DNA, spanning 45 bases read in frame from base 1. Reading the germline V gene gives CDR1 SGHRS and CDR2 YFSETQ. cDNA synthesis used template-switch 5'RACE with a primer carrying a 10-nucleotide random unique molecular identifier tagging each TCR transcript. Every sequencing run yielded over 200 million TCR-beta sequences covering 15-18 subjects. The RNeasy kit was used to extract total RNA. The KAPA Real-time Library Amplification kit was used to amplify TCR-beta VDJ regions with primers targeting the TCR constant region and the 5'RACE anchor. Sample indexes and Illumina adaptors were added in a first PCR, after which library yield was increased in a second PCR. The roughly 650 bp TCR product was size-selected on a 2% E-gel SizeSelection system after Ampure bead purification. Before pooling, library quality was checked on a Bioanalyzer, concentration was measured with Qubit, and libraries were quantified with the Kapa Library Quantification kit. Libraries were sequenced paired-end 2 x 150 bp on an Illumina HiSeq 2500. To increase sequence diversity, 25-30% phiX was spiked into each library pool. Per the authors' processing: The UMI-based MiGEC pipeline processed quality-filtered reads and removed over 75% of raw TCR sequences during error correction. IMGT germline references were used for aligning VDJ genes, and each clonotype was defined as a unique CDR3 amino acid sequence together with its V-J genes. Clonal expansion, Shannon diversity and CDR3 relatedness were evaluated with VDJtools (CalcPairwiseDistances, ClusterSamples), while phylogenetic trees were built in CLCbio workbench. Expanded clones were defined as having at least 8 unique UMIs, based on coefficient-of-variation modelling across technical triplicates. The public sequencing data were trimmed at Q25 with fastp and processed into clonotypes with MiXCR by TCRdb, which kept only in-frame beta chains. Under each unique CDR3 protein, matching rows form one entry showing the most common genes and DNA. The V and J calls here are based on TCRdb, not the publication. Present in this sample are 65,000 to 80,000 distinct CDR3 sequences, roughly 18% of which were seen just once. The ten largest make up 15% to 17% of the sample.

Healthy controls were blood bank volunteers in Maryland, USA. For unsorted PBMC libraries, 2 million PBMCs were used after storage in RNAlater at -80 degrees C until RNA extraction. Peripheral blood underwent Ficoll-Hypaque density gradient centrifugation to isolate PBMCs, which were then cryopreserved in liquid nitrogen. The rearranged chain carries TRBV5-1 and TRBJ2-1; a stretch of 10 junction bases matches TRBD2. The TCR originated in a middle-aged woman in good health. The sequencing sample was made of PBMCs. The DNA reads TGCGCCCGCAGCCCAGCTAGCGGGAGCCCCAATGAGCAGTTCTTC. Translated, it gives CARSPASGSPNEQFF.